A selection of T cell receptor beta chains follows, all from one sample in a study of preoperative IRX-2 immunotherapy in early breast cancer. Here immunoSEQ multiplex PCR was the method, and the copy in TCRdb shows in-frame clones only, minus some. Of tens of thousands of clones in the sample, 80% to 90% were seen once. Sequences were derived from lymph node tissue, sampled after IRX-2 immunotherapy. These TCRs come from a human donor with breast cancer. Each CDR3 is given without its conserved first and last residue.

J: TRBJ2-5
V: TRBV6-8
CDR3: ASRDRASGTQETQY

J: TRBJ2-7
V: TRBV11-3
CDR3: ASSPLGALHEQY

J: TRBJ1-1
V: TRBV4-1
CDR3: ASSQVSVSNTEAF

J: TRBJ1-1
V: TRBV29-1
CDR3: SVAGQMNTEAF

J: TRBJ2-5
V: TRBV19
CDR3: ASSIVHGVGETQY

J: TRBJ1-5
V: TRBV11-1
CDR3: ASSLGEGQLSNQPQH

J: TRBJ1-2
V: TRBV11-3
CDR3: ASSPRDSSYGYT

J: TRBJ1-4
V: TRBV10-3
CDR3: AISEGGLGEKLF

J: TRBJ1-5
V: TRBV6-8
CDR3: ASSRTYSNQPQH

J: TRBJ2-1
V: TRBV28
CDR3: ASSLRLAGDNEQF

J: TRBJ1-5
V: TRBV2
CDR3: ASRVWRDSNQPQH

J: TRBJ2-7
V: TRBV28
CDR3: ASSLTGSPYEQY

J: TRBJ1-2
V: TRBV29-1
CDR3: SVEYGGGGYGYT

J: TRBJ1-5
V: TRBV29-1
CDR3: SVGYSNQPQH

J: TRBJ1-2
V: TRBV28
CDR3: ASRTGGAKYGYT

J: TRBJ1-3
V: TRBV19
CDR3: ASSTHRQSTSGNTIY

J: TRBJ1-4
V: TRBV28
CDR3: ASSLWAGDNEKLF